This TCR beta chain was recorded in a study of blood T cells in healthy people across ages. Germline V CDR1 and CDR2: SQVTM, ANQGSEA. The CDR3 has 13 residues. Trimming took off 4 bases at V and 1 base at J, with 11 bases between the two ends. Then a second PCR, running about 6 to 12 cycles, was carried out with a sample-barcoded 5' primer and a J-beta primer mix. Each CDR3 protein gets one entry after TCRdb re-called the 5' RACE reads with MiXCR. The sample records about 1,400,000 distinct CDR3 sequences, 45% to 70% being singletons. The rearrangement links TRBV29-1 to TRBJ2-7, with D possibly TRBD2 on 6 matching bases. The sequencing sample was made of blood. This TCR derives from a man aged 18 to 29 in good health. The CDR3, as DNA: TGCAGCGTTGGTCTGGGGGGATCCTACGAGCAGTACTTC. As protein: CSVGLGGSYEQYF.